These 27 T cell receptor beta chains were sequenced from one sample in a study of T cell responses to AZD1222 COVID-19 vaccine. The data were produced by immunoSEQ multiplex PCR, yet TCRdb's version contains in-frame clones alone and is incomplete. The sample records 150,000 or so clones, roughly nine tenths being singletons. Sequencing used peripheral blood, obtained 28 days after the second AZD1222 dose. These receptors originate from an adult who received the AZD1222 COVID-19 vaccine.

The chain carries TRBV7-9 and TRBJ1-1; D is unclear. The CDR3 covers 13 residues. The germline CDR1 and CDR2 sequences are SEHNR and FQNEAQ (reference sequence). Deletions cut 1 base from V and 3 bases from J, with 6 bases between. The CDR3 here is CASSLVRDTEAFF. CDR3 coding DNA: TGTGCCAGCAGCTTAGTGAGAGACACTGAAGCTTTCTTT.

In this sample, this clone turned up once. Other DNA sequences in this specimen translate into the identical CDR3. CDR3 sequence reads: CASTGRRNTEAFF. The CDR3, as DNA: TGTGCCAGCACGGGGCGTCGGAACACTGAAGCTTTCTTT. The rearrangement links TRBV6-5 to TRBJ1-1; the D gene is possibly TRBD1 (5 bases). Trimming stripped 7 bases from V and 1 base from J, with 10 bases between. The CDR3 has 13 residues. In germline, CDR1 is MNHEY, CDR2 SVGAGI.

The chain employs TRBV7-8 and TRBJ2-1; 9 nucleotides agree with TRBD2. CDR3 length: 19 amino acids. V shed 1 base and J 0 bases; nucleotides not matched to a gene: 10. The germline V gene encodes CDR1 SGHVS and CDR2 FQNEAQ. CDR3: CASSLDATSGLSSYNEQFF. For the CDR3, the DNA is TGTGCCAGCAGCTTAGACGCGACTAGCGGCCTGAGCTCCTACAATGAGCAGTTCTTC.

This clone was seen a few times. The chain combines TRBV11-1 with TRBJ1-1; no clear D. Trimming pared 7 bases from V and 1 base from J, leaving 16 bases between. CDR1 is SGHAT, CDR2 FQDESV, per germline (reference sequence). This CDR3 has 15 amino acids. The CDR3 DNA is TGTGCCAGCAACCCGGGCCCTAGGAAGAACACTGAAGCTTTCTTT. Translation gives CASNPGPRKNTEAFF.

The chain links TRBV10-3 to TRBJ1-2; D possibly corresponds to TRBD1 (5 bases). CDR3 size: 14 residues. V lost 6 bases to trimming and J lost 3 bases, with 14 bases between them. CDR1 and CDR2 (germline): ENHRY, SYGVKD. The CDR3 coding sequence is TGTGCCATCAGGGGACGGGGCCCGGACTATGGCTACACCTTC. It codes for CAIRGRGPDYGYTF.

V is TRBV25-1 and J is TRBJ2-5; TRBD2 aligns across 7 bases. Germline CDR1 MGHDK, CDR2 SYGVNS. The CDR3 is made up of 14 amino acids. V lost 8 bases to trimming and J lost 5 bases; unmatched junction nucleotides: 11. CDR3 protein: CASAGGSGGETQYF. CDR3 sequence (DNA): TGTGCCAGCGCCGGCGGGAGTGGGGGTGAGACCCAGTACTTC.

V gene TRBV4-1 combines with J gene TRBJ2-7; tentative D call: TRBD2 (6 bases). The CDR3 extends over 17 amino acids. V lost 2 bases and J lost 1, with 18 bases in between. Germline V gene data show CDR1 as MGHRA and CDR2 as YSYEKL. The CDR3 region has the DNA TGCGCCAGCAGCCAAAGCGCGACTGGAGGGAGATCCTACGAGCAGTACTTC. Translated, it gives CASSQSATGGRSYEQYF.

The chain has TRBV3-1 (or the pseudogene TRBV3-2) and TRBJ1-3, with 8 bases matching TRBD1. Unmatched junction bases numbered 7, after V lost 4 bases and J lost 8 bases. This CDR3 has 14 amino acids. Germline CDR1 reads LGHDT; CDR2 reads YNNKEL (reference sequence). The CDR3 DNA follows: TGTGCCAGCAGCCGAACGGACAGGGCGGACACCATATATTTT. Its translation: CASSRTDRADTIYF.

The V gene is TRBV21-1, the J gene TRBJ1-4; the table's D call of TRBD1 was not tested on the DNA. TRBV21-1 is termed a pseudogene. The CDR3 contains 13 residues. In DNA form, the CDR3 reads TGTGCCAGCAGAAACAGGGGAGATCAAAAACTGTTTTTT. As protein: CASRNRGDQKLFF.

The V gene is TRBV19, the J gene TRBJ1-5; TRBD1 matches at 10 bases. Germline CDR1 is LNHDA and CDR2 is SQIVND (reference sequence). This CDR3 has 15 residues. After removal of 1 base from V and 5 bases from J, the junction contained 2 bases not matched to a gene. This CDR3 reads CASSIAGQGDQPQHF. CDR3 DNA: TGTGCCAGTAGTATAGCCGGACAGGGGGATCAGCCCCAGCATTTT.

This clone was seen a handful of times. The CDR3 end shows no conserved phenylalanine or tryptophan, and so a read error is likely. No DNA is shown, since the ends of the CDR3 on it are uncertain; the CDR3 is the one TCRdb lists. V gene TRBV5-1 combines with J gene TRBJ1-2. 12 amino acids form the CDR3, both terminal residues included. In germline, CDR1 is SGHRS, CDR2 YFSETQ. The CDR3 sequence is CASKALGTSPFV.

The rearrangement uses TRBV12-2 and TRBJ2-3. TRBV12-2 is recorded as a pseudogene. The CDR3 extends over 16 amino acids. CDR3 region: CASRLVRISSTDTQYF. For the CDR3, the DNA is TGTGCAAGTCGCTTAGTCCGTATTTCAAGCACAGATACGCAGTATTTT.

The rearrangement links TRBV2 to TRBJ2-2; TRBD1 is a possible D gene (5 bases). Germline CDR1 is SNHLY and CDR2 is FYNNEI. The V gene lost 4 bases and the J gene lost 4 bases, with 10 bases spanning the gap. This CDR3 has 14 amino acids. CDR3 nucleotides: TGTGCCAGCAGTGGAGACAGATCCACCGGGGAGCTGTTTTTT. Translating it yields CASSGDRSTGELFF.

CDR3 in DNA: TGTGCCAGCAGCTCCCCTCCCGGGACGAGCGGCTACACCTTC. Translated: CASSSPPGTSGYTF. This chain links TRBV9 with TRBJ1-2, with a possible D match to TRBD1 (5 bases). CDR1 and CDR2 (germline): SGDLS, YYNGEE. The CDR3 has 14 residues. V lost 4 bases, J lost 8 bases, and 18 bases lay in between.

The rearrangement joins TRBV6-5 to TRBJ1-6; 7 nucleotides align to TRBD1. V lost 6 bases, J lost 5 bases, and 7 bases stayed unmatched. The CDR3 runs 15 residues. Per germline, CDR1 MNHEY and CDR2 SVGAGI. Here the CDR3 reads CASRGAGQHNSPLHF. The DNA for the CDR3 is TGTGCCAGCAGGGGCGCGGGACAGCATAATTCACCCCTCCACTTT.

The chain employs TRBV11-3 and TRBJ1-4; no firm D call. Germline V gene sequence: CDR1 SGHNT, CDR2 YENEEA. V lost 0 bases, J lost 0 bases, and 5 bases lay in between. The CDR3 contains 15 residues. CDR3 DNA sequence: TGTGCCAGCAGCTTAGACGGAGCAACTAATGAAAAACTGTTTTTT. As protein: CASSLDGATNEKLFF.

This clone was counted a single time. The genes are TRBV12-5 and TRBJ1-3; 7 bases align to TRBD1. The trim removed 3 bases at V and 1 base at J, leaving 3 bases unmatched. The germline V gene encodes CDR1 LGHNT and CDR2 FRNRAP. This CDR3 is 15 amino acids long. The CDR3, as DNA: TGTGCTAGTGGTTTAGACAGGGTATCTGGAAACACCATATATTTT. Amino acid sequence: CASGLDRVSGNTIYF.

The J gene is TRBJ1-1, the V gene TRBV10-1, with D possibly matching TRBD1 (6 bases). CDR3 length: 17 residues. The germline CDR1 and CDR2 sequences are WNHNN and SYGVQD (reference sequence). V lost 6 bases and J 3 bases, leaving 23 bases between the germline ends. The CDR3 is CASRGQEGGGLYTEAFF. The CDR3 region has the DNA TGCGCCAGCAGGGGACAAGAGGGGGGGGGCCTGTACACTGAAGCTTTCTTT.

This clone was detected once. The chain uses TRBV5-4 and TRBJ1-1; D unresolved. V was trimmed by 0 bases and J by 4 bases, leaving 13 bases between them. Germline loops: CDR1 SGHNT, CDR2 YYREEE (reference sequence). The CDR3 runs to 15 residues. As DNA, the CDR3 is TGTGCCAGCAGCTTGGCGTTCGGGGAGGGCACTGAAGCTTTCTTT. Translated: CASSLAFGEGTEAFF.

This rearrangement joins TRBV6-5 to TRBJ1-5; unclear D gene. The CDR3 runs 14 residues. Germline V lookup: CDR1 MNHEY, CDR2 SVGAGI. V lost 7 bases and J lost 0, with 10 bases in between. The CDR3 sequence is CASIPQHSNQPQHF. Written as DNA, the CDR3 is TGTGCCAGCATCCCCCAGCATAGCAATCAGCCCCAGCATTTT.

This clone was seen a single time. The genes are TRBV7-2 and TRBJ2-7; possibly TRBD2 for D (5 bases). The V gene lost 5 bases and the J gene lost 6 bases, with 14 bases spanning the gap. The germline CDR1 and CDR2 sequences are SGHTA and FQGNSA. The CDR3 sequence is 13 residues long. This CDR3 is CASSLQRGREQYF. The CDR3 DNA reads TGTGCCAGCAGCCTGCAACGAGGGCGCGAGCAGTACTTC.

The chain recombines TRBV6-1 with TRBJ2-7; 8 positions agree with TRBD1. V was pared by 2 bases and J by 4 bases, with 7 bases of the junction left unmatched. This CDR3 is built from 15 residues. The germline V gene encodes CDR1 MNHNS and CDR2 SASEGT. The chain's CDR3 is CASSERGTGSYEQYF. Here the CDR3 DNA reads TGTGCCAGCAGTGAACGGGGGACAGGATCTTACGAGCAGTACTTC.

The chain combines TRBV9 with TRBJ1-3; 9 nucleotides match TRBD1. The ends lost 0 bases at V and 4 bases at J; junction bases unmatched: 5. This CDR3 is 16 amino acids long. CDR1 and CDR2 (germline): SGDLS, YYNGEE. CDR3 loop: CASSVGGDRVGNTIYF. In DNA form, the CDR3 reads TGTGCCAGCAGCGTAGGGGGGGACAGGGTCGGAAACACCATATATTTT.

CDR3 sequence: CASSGQGAKLFF. In DNA form, the CDR3 reads TGTGCCAGCAGCGGACAGGGGGCAAAACTGTTTTTT. This chain links TRBV9 with TRBJ1-4; 10 positions match TRBD1. With 3 bases clipped from V and 10 bases from J, the junction kept 0 bases outside the gene matches. CDR3 length: 12 amino acids. CDR1 SGDLS and CDR2 YYNGEE come from the germline V gene.

This clone was detected only a few times. The chain uses TRBV27 and TRBJ1-2; D unclear. This CDR3 region has 11 residues. Germline V gene lookup returns CDR1 MNHEY and CDR2 SMNVEV (reference sequence). V shed 5 bases and J shed 8 bases, with 9 bases lying between them. CDR3 sequence reads: CASSPGIGYTF. The CDR3 DNA reads as TGTGCCAGCAGTCCCGGGATCGGCTACACCTTC.

J is TRBJ1-5 and V is TRBV19; unclear D gene. CDR3 length equals 13 residues. The germline V gene has CDR1 LNHDA and CDR2 SQIVND (reference sequence). The germline V and J ends were trimmed by 7 bases and 5 bases, with 12 bases remaining between them. Written as DNA, the CDR3 is TGTGCCAGTACGGGGAGGGATCATCAGCCCCAGCATTTT. Protein sequence: CASTGRDHQPQHF.

This sequence joins TRBV19 and TRBJ1-3; no definite D call. CDR3 length equals 16 residues. V gave up 8 bases and J gave up 0 bases, with 17 bases separating them. The germline V gene has CDR1 LNHDA and CDR2 SQIVND (reference sequence). For the CDR3, the DNA is TGTGCCAGTCGATATGGGGTCCATGTCTCTGGAAACACCATATATTTT. Protein: CASRYGVHVSGNTIYF.